These 32 T cell receptor beta chains were sequenced from one sample in a study of response to subunit inactivated influenza vaccine listed by TCRdb under 2018. Libraries came from RT-PCR. Sequenced on an Illumina HiSeq 2500. Through fastp at Q25 and MiXCR, TCRdb rebuilt clones from the public reads, retaining in-frame beta chains. One record per CDR3 amino acid sequence lists the most common genes and DNA. The sample table lists 500,000 to 550,000 distinct CDR3 sequences, approximately 7.2% of them with a count of one. The top ten hold about 12% of the sample. The sequenced sample was PBMCs from blood, obtained around 25 months after vaccination. The receptor set was obtained from a man between 50 and 70 years old who received an inactivated influenza vaccine. Donor details come from another sample of the same person, matched by shared clones.

The J gene is TRBJ1-3, the V gene TRBV5-8; D is unresolved. Germline V gene lookup returns CDR1 SGHTS and CDR2 YDEGEE. V was cut by 0 bases and J by 1 base, with 11 bases left in between. The CDR3 length is 16 residues. In DNA, the CDR3 is TGTGCCAGCAGCTTGGACGGCGTGTCTTCTGGAAACACCATATATTTT. Residues: CASSLDGVSSGNTIYF.

The chain joins TRBV7-8 to TRBJ2-2, with D possibly called TRBD1 or TRBD2 (5 bases each). With 1 base removed from V and 5 bases from J, the gap between germline ends came to 11 bases. Germline V lookup: CDR1 SGHVS, CDR2 FQNEAQ. The CDR3 has 15 residues. The CDR3 loop is CASSLGGDVTGELFF. CDR3 coding DNA: TGTGCCAGCAGCTTAGGAGGGGACGTGACCGGGGAGCTGTTTTTT.

This clonotype has a count of ten or more. The V call is TRBV27, the J call TRBJ2-2; 10 nucleotides agree with TRBD2. The CDR3 is 18 residues long. V dropped 4 bases and J dropped 2; count of bases not matched to a gene: 10. Per germline, CDR1 MNHEY and CDR2 SMNVEV (reference sequence). The DNA for the CDR3 is TGTGCCAGCAGTTCCCAAACATCACTAGCGGGAAACACCGGGGAGCTGTTTTTT. Translation: CASSSQTSLAGNTGELFF.

This clonotype was counted a few times. This chain links TRBV15 with TRBJ2-3; D remains ambiguous. The germline gives CDR1 LNHNV, CDR2 YYDKDF (reference sequence). The CDR3 loop spans 15 amino acids. The V end was cut by 1 base, the J end by 2 bases, with 10 bases between. CDR3 nucleotides: TGTGCCACCAGCAGAGGGGCGGAACCCACAGATACGCAGTATTTT. Its protein is CATSRGAEPTDTQYF. The full variable domain, rest sourced from reference TRBV15 and TRBJ2-3, is DAMVIQNPRYQVTQFGKPVTLSCSQTLNHNVMYWYQQKSSQAPKLLFHYYDKDFNNEADTPDNFQSRRPNTSFCFLDIRSPGLGDTAMYLCATSRGAEPTDTQYFGPGTRLTVL.

The rearrangement links TRBV20-1 to TRBJ2-7; 7 positions match TRBD2. The CDR3 contains 14 residues. Germline CDR1 is DFQATT and CDR2 is SNEGSKA (reference sequence). J lost 6 bases, V lost 5 bases, and 13 bases had no gene match. The CDR3 DNA reads TGCAGTGCTCCTAGGACTAGTTCGTCAGGCGAGCAGTACTTC. Protein product: CSAPRTSSSGEQYF.

This clonotype was detected a few times. V usage is TRBV20-1 and J usage is TRBJ2-1; TRBD1 agrees at 7 bases. The CDR3 has 11 amino acids. In germline, CDR1 is DFQATT, CDR2 SNEGSKA (reference sequence). CDR3 sequence: CMGRGGTEQFF. The CDR3 DNA is TGCATGGGTCGAGGGGGCACTGAGCAGTTCTTC.

At least ten counts were recorded for this clonotype. The chain joins TRBV6-2 or TRBV6-3 to TRBJ2-3; no firm D call. The CDR3 contains 13 residues. Trimming left V 11 bases short and J 2 bases short, with 14 bases between. The V gene's germline CDR1 is MNHEY and CDR2 SVGEGT. CDR3 coding DNA: TGTGCCCCCCGCCCCTCGGACACAGATACGCAGTATTTT. Translating it yields CAPRPSDTDTQYF.

This clonotype turned up a few times. The rearrangement joins TRBV30 to TRBJ2-7; TRBD1 aligns across 7 bases. Germline CDR1 is GTSNPN and CDR2 is SVGIG (reference sequence). The ends lost 1 base at V and 3 bases at J; junction bases unmatched: 3. The CDR3 runs 13 residues. The CDR3 DNA reads as TGTGCCTGGAGTGAAGGGACAGACTACGAGCAGTACTTC. Its protein product is CAWSEGTDYEQYF.

The chain combines TRBV10-1 with TRBJ2-7; 8 nucleotides agree with TRBD1. The V segment lost 5 bases and the J segment 6 bases; nucleotides outside the gene matches: 15. The CDR3 is 16 amino acids. Per the germline V gene, CDR1 is WNHNN and CDR2 is SYGVQD (reference sequence). CDR3 sequence: CASSRDRSHPFSEQYF. Here the CDR3 DNA reads TGCGCCAGCAGTCGGGACAGGTCCCATCCTTTCTCCGAGCAGTACTTC.

This clonotype was detected a few times. This chain connects TRBV12-3 or TRBV12-4 to TRBJ2-2, with 8 nucleotides matching TRBD1. Trimming at V came to 6 bases and at J to 3 bases, leaving 3 bases not matched to a gene. CDR3 length: 14 amino acids. This chain's CDR3 is CASRKDRDTGELFF. The CDR3 DNA reads TGTGCCAGCAGGAAGGACAGGGACACCGGGGAGCTGTTTTTT.

The genes are TRBV6-1 and TRBJ1-6; 7 bases fit TRBD1. Germline CDR1 MNHNS, CDR2 SASEGT. J was trimmed by 5 bases and V by 8 bases; bases with no gene match: 12. The CDR3 runs 16 residues. In DNA form, the CDR3 reads TGTGCCAGCCTTAGACAGGGAGGCAGAAATAATTCACCCCTCCACTTT. It codes for CASLRQGGRNNSPLHF.

The chain is built from TRBV28 and TRBJ1-2, with TRBD1 matching over 8 bases. The CDR3 consists of 14 residues. CDR1 and CDR2 (germline): MDHEN, SYDVKM. J gave up 5 bases and V 4 bases, and 6 bases lay outside the gene matches. In DNA form, the CDR3 reads TGTGCCAGCAGTTCGGGACAGGCCTGGTATGGCTACACCTTC. Its protein product is CASSSGQAWYGYTF.

This clonotype was recorded a few times. V is TRBV7-2 and J is TRBJ2-4, with 10 bases that match TRBD1. This CDR3 has 15 residues. J was trimmed by 7 bases and V by 5 bases; bases with no gene match: 8. Looked up from germline, CDR1 is SGHTA and CDR2 is FQGNSA. In nucleotides, the CDR3 is TGTGCCAGCAGCCCCCGGGACAGGGGTGTTAACATTCAGTACTTC. Residues: CASSPRDRGVNIQYF.

This clonotype showed up just a few times. This chain joins TRBV6-2 or TRBV6-3 and TRBJ2-3; 8 bases map to TRBD1. CDR3 length: 15 residues. V was pared by 8 bases and J by 0 bases, with 7 bases of the junction left unmatched. Germline CDR1 reads MNHEY; CDR2 reads SVGEGT. CDR3 DNA sequence: TGTGCCAGCGCCCCCCGGACAGGGAGCACAGATACGCAGTATTTT. This sequence encodes CASAPRTGSTDTQYF.

This clonotype appeared a few times. The rearrangement links TRBV12-3 or TRBV12-4 to TRBJ2-1; D uncertain. Trimming shortened V by 3 bases and J by 4 bases, and 7 bases separated the two germline ends. The CDR3 runs 13 residues. The DNA of the CDR3 is TGTGCCAGCAGTTTGACGGATTACAATGAGCAGTTCTTC. It specifies CASSLTDYNEQFF.

This clonotype was recorded a few times. V usage is TRBV15 and J usage is TRBJ2-7; D uncertain. The CDR3 consists of 14 residues. Between the trimmed V and J ends, which lost 0 bases and 7 bases, there was a span of 13 bases. CDR1 and CDR2 (germline): LNHNV, YYDKDF (reference sequence). CDR3 coding DNA: TGTGCCACCAGCAGAGATCGCGCGGCTCGGGAGCAGTACTTC. This sequence encodes CATSRDRAAREQYF.

This clonotype has just a few counts. The rearrangement uses TRBV10-3 and TRBJ1-6; D is uncertain. In germline, CDR1 is ENHRY, CDR2 SYGVKD. The CDR3 length is 13 residues. Trimming removed 10 bases at V and 7 bases at J, with 14 bases between. CDR3 in amino acids: CATSDGRNSPLHF. CDR3 bases: TGTGCCACCTCGGACGGGAGGAATTCACCCCTCCACTTT.

In this sample, this clonotype turned up many times. The rearrangement links TRBV20-1 to TRBJ2-1, with 7 bases identical to TRBD1. Trimming removed 2 bases from V and 10 bases from J; junction bases left unmatched: 5. The CDR3 has 12 amino acids. Germline CDR1 and CDR2: DFQATT and SNEGSKA (reference sequence). CDR3 region: CSARRQGEEQFF. The CDR3 DNA reads TGCAGTGCTAGAAGACAGGGAGAGGAGCAGTTCTTC.

This clonotype was observed a handful of times. The chain combines TRBV5-5 with TRBJ2-3; TRBD2 is a possible D gene (5 bases). Germline V gene sequence: CDR1 SGHKS, CDR2 YYEKEE (reference sequence). V was pared by 0 bases and J by 4 bases, with 21 bases between. The CDR3 covers 18 residues. The CDR3 loop is CASSLGLGGLVGADTQYF. CDR3 DNA sequence: TGTGCCAGCAGCTTGGGTCTAGGAGGTTTGGTCGGGGCAGATACGCAGTATTTT.

This clonotype was recorded at least ten times. This chain connects TRBV28 to TRBJ1-2; D is perhaps TRBD1 (5 bases). V shed 7 bases and J shed 3 bases, with 9 bases lying between them. The CDR3 sequence is 12 residues long. CDR1 and CDR2 (germline): MDHEN, SYDVKM. DNA for the CDR3: TGTGCCAGCATGGGGGGGTACTATGGCTACACCTTC. Its translation: CASMGGYYGYTF.

In its sample, this clonotype was seen a few times. CDR3 sequence (DNA): TGCAGTGCTAGAGATTTAACTAGCGGGAGGGCCCGTGATGAGCAGTTCTTC. It codes for CSARDLTSGRARDEQFF. This chain connects TRBV20-1 to TRBJ2-1, with 13 bases lining up with TRBD2. The CDR3 extends over 17 amino acids. V lost 0 bases and J lost 8; bases outside the gene matches: 10. From germline, CDR1 is DFQATT and CDR2 SNEGSKA (reference sequence).

This chain connects TRBV9 to TRBJ2-5, with TRBD1 matching over 7 bases. The CDR3 covers 17 residues. Germline trimming cut 3 bases from V and 9 bases from J; bases unmatched to any gene: 20. From germline, CDR1 is SGDLS and CDR2 YYNGEE. In DNA form, the CDR3 reads TGTGCCAGCAGCGCCCGGACAGGTGGCCCCTCCTCGTATGCCCAGTACTTC. It encodes CASSARTGGPSSYAQYF. Full variable domain (missing parts from reference TRBV9 and TRBJ2-5): DSGVTQTPKHLITATGQRVTLRCSPRSGDLSVYWYQQSLDQGLQFLIQYYNGEERAKGNILERFSAQQFPDLHSELNLSSLELGDSALYFCASSARTGGPSSYAQYFGPGTRLLVL.

This clonotype was seen more than once but under ten times. The genes are TRBV7-9 and TRBJ2-1, with 7 nucleotides matching TRBD1. From germline, CDR1 is SEHNR and CDR2 FQNEAQ (reference sequence). V lost 5 bases to trimming and J lost 3 bases; unmatched junction nucleotides: 4. CDR3 length: 14 residues. In nucleotides, the CDR3 is TGTGCCAGCAGCACTCGACAGGGCTACAATGAGCAGTTCTTC. Translation: CASSTRQGYNEQFF. The full variable domain, in which reference TRBV7-9 and TRBJ2-1 provide the parts outside the CDR3, is DTGVSQNPRHKITKRGQNVTFRCDPISEHNRLYWYRQTLGQGPEFLTYFQNEAQLEKSRLLSDRFSAERPKGSFSTLEIQRTEQGDSAMYLCASSTRQGYNEQFFGPGTRLTVL.

The CDR3 protein is CASSLAGTSGGTDTQYF. In DNA, the CDR3 is TGCGCCAGCAGCTTGGCCGGGACTAGCGGGGGCACAGATACGCAGTATTTT. The V and J genes are TRBV5-1 and TRBJ2-3, with 13 bases lining up with TRBD2. Trimming removed 0 bases from V and 1 base from J; junction bases left unmatched: 2. The CDR3 is 17 residues long. Germline lookup yields CDR1 SGHRS and CDR2 YFSETQ.

This clonotype was recorded at least ten times. The chain links TRBV14 to TRBJ1-2; no clear D. Germline V lookup: CDR1 SGHDN, CDR2 FVKESK. The V gene lost 4 bases and the J gene lost 1 base, with 16 bases spanning the gap. This CDR3 region has 16 residues. The CDR3 region is CASSPNDMWINYGYTF. CDR3 DNA sequence: TGTGCCAGCAGCCCGAATGACATGTGGATTAACTATGGCTACACCTTC.

As to this clonotype: Given a much more abundant clone one base away, this may be a read error. The conserved phenylalanine or tryptophan normally closing the CDR3 is absent here, so this likely arose from a read error. This sequence joins TRBV7-9 and TRBJ2-5; D is ambiguous. In germline, CDR1 is SEHNR, CDR2 FQNEAQ (reference sequence). Trimming pared 1 base from V and 1 base from J, leaving 16 bases between. CDR3 length: 17 residues. The CDR3 region is CASSLGGLVAGQETQYS. Here the CDR3 DNA reads TGTGCCAGCAGCTTAGGGGGTTTGGTAGCCGGCCAAGAGACCCAGTACTCC.

This clonotype was recorded a few times. CDR3 residues: CASSFKGSYNSPLHF. The CDR3 DNA reads TGTGCCAGCAGTTTCAAGGGCTCCTATAATTCACCCCTCCACTTT. V and J are TRBV12-3 or TRBV12-4 and TRBJ1-6; D uncertain. The CDR3 extends over 15 amino acids. V lost 3 bases to trimming and J lost 0 bases, with 6 bases between them.

V and J are TRBV4-2 and TRBJ2-1; TRBD2 is a possible D gene (6 bases). The CDR3 runs to 16 residues. Trimming stripped 2 bases from V and 0 bases from J, with 11 bases between. The germline CDR1 and CDR2 sequences are LGHNA and YNFKEQ. The CDR3 bases are TGTGCCAGCAGCCAAAGCGGGTGGGACTCCTACAATGAGCAGTTCTTC. It encodes CASSQSGWDSYNEQFF.

This clonotype came up many times. V and J are TRBV9 and TRBJ1-4; D may be TRBD1 (6 bases). V was clipped by 1 base and J by 8 bases, with 15 bases between them. There are 15 residues in the CDR3. CDR1 is SGDLS and CDR2 is YYNGEE in the germline V gene. The CDR3 coding sequence is TGTGCCAGCAGCGTATATGAGGGGGTAGGCGAAAAACTGTTTTTT. It translates to CASSVYEGVGEKLFF. Looking up the rest from reference TRBV9 and TRBJ1-4 gives the full variable domain: DSGVTQTPKHLITATGQRVTLRCSPRSGDLSVYWYQQSLDQGLQFLIQYYNGEERAKGNILERFSAQQFPDLHSELNLSSLELGDSALYFCASSVYEGVGEKLFFGSGTQLSVL.

This chain joins TRBV7-2 and TRBJ1-4; 11 bases map to TRBD1. V trimming: 1 base; J trimming: 7 bases; junction bases outside the gene matches: 5. From germline, CDR1 is SGHTA and CDR2 FQGNSA. The CDR3 has 16 residues. The CDR3 sequence: CASSLGTGGNIEKLFF. The CDR3 region has the DNA TGTGCCAGCAGCTTAGGGACAGGGGGCAATATTGAAAAACTGTTTTTT.

This chain connects TRBV3-1 to TRBJ1-3, with 8 bases that match TRBD1. V lost 5 bases to trimming and J lost 3 bases; unmatched junction nucleotides: 6. The CDR3 covers 15 residues. Germline CDR1 and CDR2: LGHDT and YNNKEL (reference sequence). This CDR3 reads CASSSDRASGNTIYF. The CDR3, as DNA: TGTGCCAGCAGCTCGGACAGGGCAAGTGGAAACACCATATATTTT.

Points on this clonotype: An end of the junction differs from the germline gene, which may be a read error. This chain joins TRBV6-1 and TRBJ2-7; D is perhaps TRBD1 or TRBD2 (5 bases each). Looked up from germline, CDR1 is MNHNS and CDR2 is SASEGT. This CDR3 spans 13 amino acids. The CDR3 loop is CASTTPGTRFVHF. In DNA, the CDR3 is TGTGCCAGCACCACCCCCGGGACCCGGTTCGTCCACTTC.